This TCR beta chain was identified in a study of T cell changes during pregnancy in multiple sclerosis. CDR3 length: 16 amino acids. Trimming cost V 1 base and J 4 bases, with 16 bases left between them. CDR1 is LGHNA and CDR2 is YNFKEQ in the germline V gene. Here immunoSEQ multiplex PCR was the method, and the copy in TCRdb shows in-frame clones only, minus some. The sample includes about 93,000 clones, 92% of them seen just once. The source was peripheral blood, collected after pregnancy. This chain connects TRBV4-2 to TRBJ1-2, with D hard to call. The clonotype was recovered from a female donor with multiple sclerosis, enrolled in a pregnancy study. The CDR3: CASSQGPKGAGYGYTF. The CDR3 DNA reads TGTGCCAGCAGCCAAGGACCGAAGGGCGCGGGCTATGGCTACACCTTC.